This TCR beta chain was obtained from a study of shared clonotypes between healthy human individuals. In regard to this clone: Its antigen is not identified.

The authors distributed each subset's genomic DNA evenly over several immunoSEQ plates. Sequenced by immunoSEQ multiplex PCR; TCRdb stores in-frame clones only, minus some. The sample lists 800,000 or so clones; about 96% were seen once. The V end was cut by 7 bases, the J end by 2 bases, with 17 bases between. Germline-derived CDR1 and CDR2 are MNHEY and SMNVEV (reference sequence). The CDR3 has 16 residues. Study findings and constraints: Sorted-subset sequencing, rarefaction showed, was incomplete despite large depth. Clonotype sharing among the donors was expected to vary with sequencing depth. Collection of samples was limited to blood; tissue repertoires likely differ.

CD8 cells regarded as naive lacked CD45RO, were positively chosen for CCR7, and omitted terminally differentiated effector memory CD45RA+ cells. The origin of this receptor is a man aged 25-45 years in good health. The sequenced material came from naive CD8+ T cells sorted from blood. The chain is built from TRBV27 and TRBJ2-2; D call uncertain. DNA for the CDR3: TGTGCCAGCACCCCAAATCCGGGCCTTAACACCGGGGAGCTGTTTTTT. This encodes CASTPNPGLNTGELFF.